This T cell receptor beta chain was identified during a study of blood T cell repertoires in COVID-19. The length of the CDR3 is 12 residues. Germline loops: CDR1 MNHEY, CDR2 SVGAGI. V dropped 7 bases and J dropped 6 bases, with 12 bases sitting between them. Method: immunoSEQ multiplex PCR; TCRdb's copy keeps in-frame clones and lacks some. Of more than 300,000 clones listed, 65% to 90% are singletons. This clone was picked up one time. Participant age was roughly 18 to 90 years, and participants resided in fewer than 25 US areas. V gene TRBV6-5 combines with J gene TRBJ1-1; possibly TRBD1 for D (6 bases). Input material: PBMCs or T cells enriched from blood (not recorded which). The origin of this receptor is a man between 25 and 39 years old who had recovered from COVID-19. The CDR3 nucleotides are TGTGCCAGCAAGTCTGGACAGTCTGAAGCTTTCTTT. Translation: CASKSGQSEAFF.